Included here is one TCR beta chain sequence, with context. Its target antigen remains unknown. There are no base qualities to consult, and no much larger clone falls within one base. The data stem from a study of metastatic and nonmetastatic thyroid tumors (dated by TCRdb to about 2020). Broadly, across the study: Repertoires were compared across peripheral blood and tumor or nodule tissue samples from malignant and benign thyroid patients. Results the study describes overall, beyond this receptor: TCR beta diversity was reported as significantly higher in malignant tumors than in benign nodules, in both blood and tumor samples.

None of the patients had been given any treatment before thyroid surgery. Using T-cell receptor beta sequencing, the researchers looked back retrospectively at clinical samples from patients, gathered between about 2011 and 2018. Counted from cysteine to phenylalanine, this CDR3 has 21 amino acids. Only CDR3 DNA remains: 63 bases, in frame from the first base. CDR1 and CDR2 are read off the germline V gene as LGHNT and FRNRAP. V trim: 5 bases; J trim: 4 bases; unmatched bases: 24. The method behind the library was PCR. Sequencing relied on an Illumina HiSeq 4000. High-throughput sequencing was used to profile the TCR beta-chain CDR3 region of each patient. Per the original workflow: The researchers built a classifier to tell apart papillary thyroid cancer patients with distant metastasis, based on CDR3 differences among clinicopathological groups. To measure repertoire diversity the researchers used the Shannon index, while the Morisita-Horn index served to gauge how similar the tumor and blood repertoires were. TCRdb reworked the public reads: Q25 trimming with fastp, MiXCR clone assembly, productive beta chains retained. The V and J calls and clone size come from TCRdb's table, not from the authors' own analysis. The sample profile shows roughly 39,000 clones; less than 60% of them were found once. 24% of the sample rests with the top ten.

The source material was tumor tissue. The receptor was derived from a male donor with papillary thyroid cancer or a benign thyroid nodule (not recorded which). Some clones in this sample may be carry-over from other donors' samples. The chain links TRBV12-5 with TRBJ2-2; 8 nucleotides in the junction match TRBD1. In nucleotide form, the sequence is TGTGCTAGTGGTGTCCGACCCTGGACAGGGCCAGGGGGCAGGTTCACCGGGGAGCTGTTTTTT. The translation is CASGVRPWTGPGGRFTGELFF.